These 24 T cell receptor beta chains originate from one sample sequenced in a study of resident and recirculating memory T cells in vitiligo. Profiled with immunoSEQ multiplex PCR; TCRdb holds only in-frame clones, not every one. The sample shows 40,000 to 45,000 clones, 92% of them seen only once. Sequenced input: blood. Receptor source: a male donor with vitiligo.

The rearrangement joins TRBV4-3 to TRBJ2-2; TRBD2 matches at 8 bases. CDR1 is LGHNA and CDR2 is YSLEER in the germline V gene. This CDR3 contains 18 residues. J lost 0 bases, V lost 0 bases, and 6 bases had no gene match. The CDR3 here is CASSQDPAGAANTGELFF. Written as DNA, the CDR3 is TGCGCCAGCAGCCAAGATCCAGCGGGGGCCGCGAACACCGGGGAGCTGTTTTTT.

The genes are TRBV29-1 and TRBJ2-7; 7 bases align to TRBD1. The V gene's germline CDR1 is SQVTM and CDR2 ANQGSEA. V lost 6 bases, J lost 0 bases, and 11 bases stayed unmatched. This CDR3 has 15 residues. DNA for the CDR3: TGCAGCGTCGAGGGTTCGGGACAGAACTCCTACGAGCAGTACTTC. Protein product: CSVEGSGQNSYEQYF.

This chain connects TRBV15 to TRBJ2-5, with D unresolved. This CDR3 has 14 residues. CDR1 and CDR2 (germline): LNHNV, YYDKDF (reference sequence). Between the trimmed V and J ends, which lost 0 bases and 4 bases, there was a span of 9 bases. In DNA form, the CDR3 reads TGTGCCACCAGCAGAGATAACGAGGTAGAGACCCAGTACTTC. Its translation is CATSRDNEVETQYF.

The chain uses TRBV30 and TRBJ2-7; the D is unclear. This CDR3 has 11 amino acids. Deletions cut 7 bases from V and 3 bases from J, with 10 bases between. Germline loops: CDR1 GTSNPN, CDR2 SVGIG (reference sequence). Written as DNA, the CDR3 is TGTGCCTTTCTTACAAACTACGAGCAGTACTTC. Amino acid sequence: CAFLTNYEQYF.

The J gene is TRBJ1-5, the V gene TRBV4-3, with TRBD1 matching over 9 bases. CDR3 length: 15 residues. The ends lost 4 bases at V and 6 bases at J; junction bases unmatched: 7. Germline V gives CDR1 LGHNA, CDR2 YSLEER. The CDR3 here is CASSLRDRVCQPQHF. CDR3 nucleotides: TGCGCCAGCAGCCTCCGGGACAGGGTTTGTCAGCCCCAGCATTTT.

This clone was seen once. The chain carries TRBV11-3 and TRBJ1-1; tentatively, D is TRBD1 (6 bases). Germline V gene lookup returns CDR1 SGHNT and CDR2 YENEEA. The CDR3 has 13 residues. Between the trimmed V and J ends, which lost 5 bases and 8 bases, there was a span of 15 bases. The CDR3 spells CASSPRAGAEAFF. CDR3 DNA: TGTGCCAGCAGCCCTCGTGCGGGGGCCGAAGCTTTCTTT.

The chain employs TRBV7-9 and TRBJ2-7; D is possibly TRBD1 (5 bases). Trimming removed 4 bases from V and 0 bases from J, with 7 bases in between. CDR3 length: 13 residues. Germline CDR1 and CDR2: SEHNR and FQNEAQ (reference sequence). The CDR3 sequence: CASSWTSSYEQYF. CDR3 nucleotide sequence: TGTGCCAGCAGCTGGACAAGCTCCTACGAGCAGTACTTC.

This chain uses TRBV5-1 with TRBJ2-5; D uncertain. V was cut by 3 bases and J by 2 bases, with 14 bases left in between. CDR1 is SGHRS, CDR2 YFSETQ, per germline. This CDR3 region has 15 residues. The CDR3 nucleotides read TGCGCCAGCAGCTATGTCCCCGGTATACAAGAGACCCAGTACTTC. As protein: CASSYVPGIQETQYF. Variable domain in full (rest from reference TRBV5-1 and TRBJ2-5): KAGVTQTPRYLIKTRGQQVTLSCSPISGHRSVSWYQQTPGQGLQFLFEYFSETQRNKGNFPGRFSGRQFSNSRSEMNVSTLELGDSALYLCASSYVPGIQETQYFGPGTRLLVL.

The V call is TRBV6-4, the J call TRBJ1-1; D gene unclear. Trimming shortened V by 8 bases and J by 2 bases, and 12 bases separated the two germline ends. Germline CDR1 MRHNA, CDR2 SNTAGT. CDR3 length: 13 residues. The CDR3 is CASSEEVNTEAFF. CDR3 nucleotide sequence: TGTGCCAGCTCAGAAGAGGTTAACACTGAAGCTTTCTTT.

The chain links TRBV5-1 to TRBJ1-2; 7 nucleotides agree with TRBD1. J was trimmed by 0 bases and V by 5 bases; bases with no gene match: 7. From germline, CDR1 is SGHRS and CDR2 YFSETQ. The CDR3 extends over 15 amino acids. CDR3 sequence (DNA): TGCGCCAGCAGACAGGGGTTTCGAGCTAACTATGGCTACACCTTC. Translating gives CASRQGFRANYGYTF.

The chain has TRBV18 and TRBJ2-1, with TRBD2 matching over 8 bases. The CDR3 contains 17 residues. With 0 bases clipped from V and 0 bases from J, the junction kept 4 bases outside the gene matches. Germline CDR1 reads KGHSH; CDR2 reads LQKENI. The CDR3, as DNA: TGTGCCAGCTCACCACCGGCGGGGGGCCTCTCCTACAATGAGCAGTTCTTC. Translated, it gives CASSPPAGGLSYNEQFF.

V and J are TRBV28 and TRBJ2-4; 7 bases line up with TRBD2. CDR3 size: 16 residues. Losses at the gene ends were 5 bases for V and 1 base for J; bases not matched to a gene: 8. The germline V gene encodes CDR1 MDHEN and CDR2 SYDVKM. CDR3 coding DNA: TGTGCCAGCAGTACGATAGGGCGGGAGGCCAAAAACATTCAGTACTTC. Its translation: CASSTIGREAKNIQYF.

This clone was seen only once. The CDR3 DNA sequence: TGTGCCAGCAGACAGATGGATACGCAGTATTTT. Translated, it gives CASRQMDTQYF. This chain connects TRBV6-5 to TRBJ2-3; D is undetermined. V was pared by 6 bases and J by 6 bases, with 7 bases between. Looked up from germline, CDR1 is MNHEY and CDR2 is SVGAGI. This CDR3 has 11 residues.

The chain joins TRBV6-5 to TRBJ1-2; D is uncertain. Germline CDR1 reads MNHEY; CDR2 reads SVGAGI. This CDR3 is built from 14 residues. The V end lost 2 bases, the J end lost 0 bases, and 7 bases lay between the germline ends. CDR3: CASSYGGANYGYTF. As DNA, the CDR3 is TGTGCCAGCAGTTACGGCGGGGCTAACTATGGCTACACCTTC.

The chain links TRBV5-1 to TRBJ2-1; the D gene is possibly TRBD2 (5 bases). Trimming took 1 base from V and 0 from J, leaving 17 bases between them. Germline CDR1 and CDR2: SGHRS and YFSETQ. CDR3 length: 18 amino acids. CDR3 region: CASSLSGSASYSYNEQFF. CDR3 bases: TGCGCCAGCAGCTTGTCTGGGAGTGCCAGTTACTCCTACAATGAGCAGTTCTTC. Looking up the rest from reference TRBV5-1 and TRBJ2-1 gives the full variable domain: KAGVTQTPRYLIKTRGQQVTLSCSPISGHRSVSWYQQTPGQGLQFLFEYFSETQRNKGNFPGRFSGRQFSNSRSEMNVSTLELGDSALYLCASSLSGSASYSYNEQFFGPGTRLTVL.

The J gene is TRBJ1-1, the V gene TRBV7-3; D is possibly TRBD1 (5 bases). The CDR3 is 13 amino acids. In germline, CDR1 is SGHTA, CDR2 FQGTGA. V shed 5 bases and J shed 4 bases, with 11 bases lying between them. The CDR3 here is CASSTQGGTEAFF. In nucleotides, the CDR3 is TGTGCCAGCAGCACGCAGGGTGGCACTGAAGCTTTCTTT.

This sequence joins TRBV11-2 and TRBJ2-3; maybe TRBD2 (6 bases). The V end was cut by 3 bases, the J end by 6 bases, with 19 bases between. The CDR3 spans 16 residues. Germline V gene sequence: CDR1 SGHAT, CDR2 FQNNGV. The CDR3 nucleotides read TGTGCCAGCAGCTTCACCCCGGGACTCTTACGGGATACGCAGTATTTT. Translation gives CASSFTPGLLRDTQYF.

The J gene is TRBJ1-1, the V gene TRBV30, with D maybe TRBD1 (6 bases). The V gene lost 4 bases and the J gene lost 0 bases, with 12 bases spanning the gap. The germline V gene encodes CDR1 GTSNPN and CDR2 SVGIG (reference sequence). CDR3 length: 14 amino acids. The CDR3 sequence: CAWTTGSMNTEAFF. CDR3 bases: TGTGCCTGGACTACAGGGTCAATGAACACTGAAGCTTTCTTT.

This clone has only one observation. This chain links TRBV2 with TRBJ2-7; tentatively, D is TRBD2 (6 bases). Germline V CDR1 and CDR2: SNHLY, FYNNEI. CDR3 length: 11 amino acids. V was pared by 8 bases and J by 4 bases, with 9 bases between. The CDR3 sequence is CASVRGYEQYF. CDR3 DNA: TGTGCCAGCGTACGGGGGTACGAGCAGTACTTC.

V usage is TRBV6-6 and J usage is TRBJ1-2; D may be TRBD1 (5 bases). The V gene's germline CDR1 is MNHNY and CDR2 SVGAGI (reference sequence). V was cut by 5 bases and J by 8 bases, with 12 bases left in between. CDR3 length: 12 residues. CDR3 nucleotide sequence: TGTGCCAGCAGTCCGCAGGGAAAAGGCTACACCTTC. Translating it yields CASSPQGKGYTF.

This chain connects TRBV11-2 to TRBJ1-1; D gene unclear. V lost 3 bases to trimming and J lost 4 bases, with 15 bases between them. The CDR3 has 15 residues. Germline V gene lookup returns CDR1 SGHAT and CDR2 FQNNGV. CDR3 in amino acids: CASSLITVAITEAFF. Written as DNA, the CDR3 is TGTGCCAGCAGCTTGATCACAGTCGCGATCACTGAAGCTTTCTTT. The whole variable domain, remainder taken from reference TRBV11-2 and TRBJ1-1, is EAGVAQSPRYKIIEKRQSVAFWCNPISGHATLYWYQQILGQGPKLLIQFQNNGVVDDSQLPKDRFSAERLKGVDSTLKIQPAKLEDSAVYLCASSLITVAITEAFFGQGTRLTVV.

The J gene is TRBJ1-1, the V gene TRBV19; no clear D. Germline CDR1 is LNHDA and CDR2 is SQIVND (reference sequence). The V end lost 6 bases, the J end lost 1 base, and 9 bases lay between the germline ends. This CDR3 is 13 amino acids long. CDR3 sequence (DNA): TGTGCCAGTAGGCGCGATGGGAACACTGAAGCTTTCTTT. It specifies CASRRDGNTEAFF. The entire variable domain, with the rest obtained from reference TRBV19 and TRBJ1-1, is as follows: DGGITQSPKYLFRKEGQNVTLSCEQNLNHDAMYWYRQDPGQGLRLIYYSQIVNDFQKGDIAEGYSVSREKKESFPLTVTSAQKNPTAFYLCASRRDGNTEAFFGQGTRLTVV.

This clone was detected once. The chain recombines TRBV5-1 with TRBJ2-7; TRBD1 is a possible D gene (5 bases). Germline V gene sequence: CDR1 SGHRS, CDR2 YFSETQ. V lost 3 bases, J lost 3 bases, and 10 bases lay in between. The CDR3 contains 13 residues. CDR3 amino acids: CASSSQGGYEQYF. CDR3 DNA sequence: TGCGCCAGCAGCTCCCAGGGCGGCTACGAGCAGTACTTC.

The rearrangement uses TRBV11-1 and TRBJ1-3; 10 positions agree with TRBD1. The J segment lost 0 bases and the V segment lost 6 bases, leaving 8 bases of the junction unmatched. The CDR3 spans 17 residues. Germline V CDR1 and CDR2: SGHAT, FQDESV (reference sequence). Written as DNA, the CDR3 is TGTGCCAGCAGGACAGGGGGCTTTCGACACTCTGGAAACACCATATATTTT. This encodes CASRTGGFRHSGNTIYF.